These T cell receptor beta chains were read from a single sample in a study of glioma-infiltrating T cells after dendritic cell vaccination. Generated by immunoSEQ multiplex PCR, the TCRdb table keeps only in-frame clones and is missing some. The sample gives tens of thousands of clones, about 88% of which show up once; over 4.5% is in the top ten. The sequencing here drew on blood, taken after dendritic cell vaccination. The receptors stem from a human donor with glioblastoma. The CDR3 runs from the conserved cysteine through the conserved F or W.

J gene: TRBJ2-3
V gene: TRBV10-1
CDR3 protein: CAREMCRRTQYF

J gene: TRBJ1-1
V gene: TRBV9
CDR3 protein: CASRYRTGNTEAFF

J gene: TRBJ2-5
V gene: TRBV7-7
CDR3 protein: CASSLGGGRYQETQYF

J gene: TRBJ1-4
V gene: TRBV7-9
CDR3 protein: CASTSERGFSEKLFF

J gene: TRBJ1-1
V gene: TRBV7-8
CDR3 protein: CASTEQGALNTEAFF

J gene: TRBJ2-5
V gene: TRBV7-9
CDR3 protein: CASSLSGSPQETQYF

J gene: TRBJ1-2
V gene: TRBV30
CDR3 protein: CAWRKVGRPYGYTF

J gene: NA
V gene: TRBV29-1
CDR3 protein: CSVGTSYEQYF

J gene: TRBJ1-2
V gene: TRBV9
CDR3 protein: CASSDETGGNYGYTF

J gene: TRBJ2-3
V gene: TRBV5-5
CDR3 protein: CASSLRGLASTDTQYF

J gene: TRBJ1-2
V gene: TRBV28
CDR3 protein: CASTTRARGHGYTF

J gene: TRBJ2-2
V gene: TRBV4-3
CDR3 protein: CASSGTGNTGELFF

J gene: NA
V gene: TRBV7-2
CDR3 protein: CASSFRTSGSEQYF

J gene: TRBJ1-1
V gene: TRBV7-9
CDR3 protein: CASSRRDTEAFF

J gene: TRBJ2-1
V gene: TRBV5-1
CDR3 protein: CASSARGSGGGTYNEQFF

J gene: TRBJ1-5
V gene: TRBV6-6
CDR3 protein: CASSDSGTQPQHF

J gene: TRBJ1-1
V gene: TRBV5-4
CDR3 protein: CASSIRDRGYRTEAFF

J gene: TRBJ2-1
V gene: TRBV28
CDR3 protein: CASSKSGSSYNEQFF

J gene: TRBJ1-6
V gene: TRBV15
CDR3 protein: CATSREVPGQGSPLHF

J gene: TRBJ2-7
V gene: TRBV11-2
CDR3 protein: CASSLGRVGTQYF

J gene: TRBJ2-3
V gene: TRBV5-6
CDR3 protein: CASSLAGFTDTQYF

J gene: TRBJ1-5
V gene: TRBV4-1
CDR3 protein: CASSQDMNRGGYHQPQHF

J gene: TRBJ1-4
V gene: TRBV2
CDR3 protein: CASRERSRGEKLFF

J gene: TRBJ2-1
V gene: TRBV9
CDR3 protein: CASSPGTSAYNEQFF

J gene: TRBJ1-2
V gene: TRBV4-1
CDR3 protein: CASSRTTGPDGYTF

J gene: TRBJ1-2
V gene: TRBV7-9
CDR3 protein: CASSSSGTVTPYGYTF

J gene: TRBJ1-5
V gene: TRBV6-1
CDR3 protein: CASSQTRDSSQHF

J gene: TRBJ2-1
V gene: TRBV4-1
CDR3 protein: CASGQQGAYNEQFF

J gene: TRBJ1-1
V gene: TRBV28
CDR3 protein: CASSTSWSGAEAFF

J gene: TRBJ2-3
V gene: TRBV5-1
CDR3 protein: CASSYLAGSQDTDTQYF

J gene: TRBJ2-1
V gene: TRBV18
CDR3 protein: CASSPVVSFGNEQFF

J gene: TRBJ2-2
V gene: TRBV5-4
CDR3 protein: CASSDGSGELFF

J gene: TRBJ2-2
V gene: TRBV5-1
CDR3 protein: CASSLPGLADTGELFF

J gene: TRBJ2-7
V gene: TRBV5-1
CDR3 protein: CASSLNGLAGGEVYEQYF

J gene: TRBJ2-7
V gene: TRBV5-1
CDR3 protein: CASSPSGGFEQYF

J gene: TRBJ2-3
V gene: TRBV10-3
CDR3 protein: CAITRSPGSTDTQYF

J gene: TRBJ2-2
V gene: TRBV18
CDR3 protein: CASSPAGTENTGELFF

J gene: TRBJ1-2
V gene: TRBV11-2
CDR3 protein: CASSFRLPQFSNYGYTF

J gene: TRBJ2-1
V gene: TRBV27
CDR3 protein: CASWTSGRSEQFF

J gene: TRBJ1-3
V gene: TRBV11-2
CDR3 protein: CASSSRQGDITIYF

J gene: TRBJ1-4
V gene: TRBV4-1
CDR3 protein: CASSQRTGATNEKLFF

J gene: TRBJ2-7
V gene: TRBV28
CDR3 protein: CASSPNYEQYF

J gene: TRBJ1-1
V gene: TRBV6-4
CDR3 protein: CASSDSIGPMRLF

J gene: TRBJ1-2
V gene: TRBV9
CDR3 protein: CASSPRTGRNYGYTF

J gene: TRBJ2-1
V gene: TRBV10-3
CDR3 protein: CAISAPQGIYNEQFF

J gene: TRBJ2-7
V gene: TRBV5-1
CDR3 protein: CASSLEGTSGREQYF

J gene: TRBJ2-5
V gene: TRBV9
CDR3 protein: CASSVAAVQETQYF

J gene: TRBJ1-2
V gene: TRBV6-1
CDR3 protein: CAIGTFYGYTF

J gene: TRBJ2-2
V gene: TRBV7-8
CDR3 protein: CASTSTEAGELFF